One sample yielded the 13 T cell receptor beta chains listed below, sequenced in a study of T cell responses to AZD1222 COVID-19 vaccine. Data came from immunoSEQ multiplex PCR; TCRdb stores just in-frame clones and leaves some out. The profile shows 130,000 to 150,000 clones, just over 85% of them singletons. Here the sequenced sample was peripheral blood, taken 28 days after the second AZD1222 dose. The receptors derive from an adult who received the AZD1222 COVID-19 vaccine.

The CDR3 DNA is TGTGCCAGCATGGGCTACAAGACCGGGGAGCTGTTTTTT. Its protein product is CASMGYKTGELFF. The J gene is TRBJ2-2, the V gene TRBV7-6; D is uncertain. CDR1 and CDR2 from the germline V gene are SGHVS and FNYEAQ. This CDR3 is 13 amino acids long. Trimming cost V 7 bases and J 5 bases, with 11 bases left between them.

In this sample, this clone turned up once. The DNA of the CDR3 is TGTGCCAGCAGCTTAGCAGGGGAAGGGAGAGGCTACACCTTC. Residues: CASSLAGEGRGYTF. V and J are TRBV7-9 and TRBJ1-2; D might be TRBD1 (5 bases). The germline V gene has CDR1 SEHNR and CDR2 FQNEAQ (reference sequence). The CDR3 is 14 residues long. The V end lost 0 bases, the J end lost 8 bases, and 13 bases lay between the germline ends.

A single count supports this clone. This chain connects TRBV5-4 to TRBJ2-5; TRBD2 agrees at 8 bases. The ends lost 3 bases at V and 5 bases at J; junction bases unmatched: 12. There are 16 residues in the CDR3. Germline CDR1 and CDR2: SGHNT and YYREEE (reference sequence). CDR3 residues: CASSSLAGTTTETQYF. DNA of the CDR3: TGTGCCAGCAGCTCCTTAGCGGGGACCACTACGGAGACCCAGTACTTC.

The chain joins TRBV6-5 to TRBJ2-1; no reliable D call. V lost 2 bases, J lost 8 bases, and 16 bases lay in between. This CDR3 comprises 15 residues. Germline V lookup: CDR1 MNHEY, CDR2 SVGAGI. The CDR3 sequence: CASSYQSQAVDEQFF. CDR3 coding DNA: TGTGCCAGCAGTTACCAATCGCAGGCTGTGGATGAGCAGTTCTTC.

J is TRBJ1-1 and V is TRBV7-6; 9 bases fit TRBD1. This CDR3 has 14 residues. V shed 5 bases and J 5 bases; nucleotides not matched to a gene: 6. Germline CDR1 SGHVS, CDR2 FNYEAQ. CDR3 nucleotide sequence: TGTGCCAGCAGCCAGGGACAGGGTGGTACTGAAGCTTTCTTT. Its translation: CASSQGQGGTEAFF.

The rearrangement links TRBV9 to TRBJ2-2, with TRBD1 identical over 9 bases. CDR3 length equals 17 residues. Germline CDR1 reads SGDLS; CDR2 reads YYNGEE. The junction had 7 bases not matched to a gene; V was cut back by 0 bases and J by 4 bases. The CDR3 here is CASSVGGTGLITGELFF. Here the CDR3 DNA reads TGTGCCAGCAGCGTAGGGGGGACAGGGCTAATCACCGGGGAGCTGTTTTTT. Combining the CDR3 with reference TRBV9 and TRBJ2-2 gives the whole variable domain DSGVTQTPKHLITATGQRVTLRCSPRSGDLSVYWYQQSLDQGLQFLIQYYNGEERAKGNILERFSAQQFPDLHSELNLSSLELGDSALYFCASSVGGTGLITGELFFGEGSRLTVL.

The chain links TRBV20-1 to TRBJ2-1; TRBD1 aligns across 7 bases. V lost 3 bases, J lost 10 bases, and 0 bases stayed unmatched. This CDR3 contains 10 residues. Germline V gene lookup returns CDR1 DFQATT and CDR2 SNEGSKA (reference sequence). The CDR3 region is CSARGQEQFF. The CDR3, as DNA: TGCAGTGCTAGGGGACAGGAGCAGTTCTTC.

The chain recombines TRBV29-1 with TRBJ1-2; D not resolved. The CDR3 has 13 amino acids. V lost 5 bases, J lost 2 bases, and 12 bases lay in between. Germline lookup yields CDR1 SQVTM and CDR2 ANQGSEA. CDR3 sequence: CSVSHNENYGYTF. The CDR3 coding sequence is TGCAGCGTTTCCCACAATGAAAACTATGGCTACACCTTC.

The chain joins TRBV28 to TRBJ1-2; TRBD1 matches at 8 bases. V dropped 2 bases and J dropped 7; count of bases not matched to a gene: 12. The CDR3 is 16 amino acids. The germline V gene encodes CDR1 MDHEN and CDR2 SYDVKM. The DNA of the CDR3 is TGTGCCAGCAGTTTAGCGGGACAGGAAGACTTGACTGGCTACACCTTC. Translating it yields CASSLAGQEDLTGYTF.

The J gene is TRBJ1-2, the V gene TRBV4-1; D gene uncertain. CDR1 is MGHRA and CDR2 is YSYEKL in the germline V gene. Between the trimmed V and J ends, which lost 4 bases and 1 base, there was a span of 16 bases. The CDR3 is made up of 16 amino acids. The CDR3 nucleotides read TGCGCCAGCAGCCCCGGGCGGCAGCTAGTTAACTATGGCTACACCTTC. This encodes CASSPGRQLVNYGYTF.

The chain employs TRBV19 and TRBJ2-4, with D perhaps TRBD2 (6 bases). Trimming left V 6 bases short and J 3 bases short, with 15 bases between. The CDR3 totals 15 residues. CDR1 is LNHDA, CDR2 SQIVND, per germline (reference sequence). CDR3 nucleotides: TGTGCCAGTAGAATCAGGGAGGTGGACAAAAACATTCAGTACTTC. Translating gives CASRIREVDKNIQYF.

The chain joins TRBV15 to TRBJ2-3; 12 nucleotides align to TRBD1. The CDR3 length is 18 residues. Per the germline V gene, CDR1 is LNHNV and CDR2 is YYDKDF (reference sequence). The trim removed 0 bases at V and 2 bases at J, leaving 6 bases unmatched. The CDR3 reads CATSRDRGQGAFTDTQYF. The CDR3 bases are TGTGCCACCAGCAGAGATAGGGGACAGGGGGCTTTCACAGATACGCAGTATTTT.

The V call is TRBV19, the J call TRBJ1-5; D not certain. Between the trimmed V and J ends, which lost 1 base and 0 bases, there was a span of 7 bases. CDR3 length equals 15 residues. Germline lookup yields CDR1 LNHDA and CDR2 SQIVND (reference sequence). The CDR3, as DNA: TGTGCCAGTAGTATAGCCGGGTATAGCAATCAGCCCCAGCATTTT. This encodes CASSIAGYSNQPQHF.